This is a list of T cell receptor beta chains from one sample in a study of blood T cell repertoires in COVID-19. Produced via immunoSEQ multiplex PCR; TCRdb's table is partial and in-frame only. There are over 35,000 clones in the sample; about 88% occur only once, and over 2% lies in the top ten. The sequencing sample was made of peripheral blood. The source of these receptors is a human donor in a cohort sampled during active COVID-19. CDR3s include the opening cysteine and the closing phenylalanine or tryptophan. The order of the fields is V gene, J gene, clone size, D gene, CDR3 protein, CDR3 DNA. The D gene is left open where the match is weak. Clone size is given for some rows only: seen once, a few or many times, or a class if the clone is expanded.

v_call: TRBV4-1; j_call: TRBJ1-3; clone_size: .; d_call: .; cdr3_aa: CASSQDWRDTIYF; cdr3_nt: TGCGCCAGCAGCCAAGATTGGAGGGACACCATATATTTT
v_call: TRBV6-6; j_call: TRBJ1-2; clone_size: .; d_call: .; cdr3_aa: CASSYISGEWDGYTF; cdr3_nt: TGTGCCAGCAGTTACATATCGGGGGAGTGGGATGGCTACACCTTC
v_call: TRBV30; j_call: TRBJ1-4; clone_size: .; d_call: .; cdr3_aa: CAWSVPLRKLFF; cdr3_nt: TGTGCCTGGAGTGTACCTCTGCGAAAACTGTTTTTT
v_call: TRBV18; j_call: TRBJ2-2; clone_size: .; d_call: .; cdr3_aa: CASSPEQVTNTGELFF; cdr3_nt: TGTGCCAGCTCACCCGAACAGGTCACGAACACCGGGGAGCTGTTTTTT
v_call: TRBV9; j_call: TRBJ2-7; clone_size: .; d_call: .; cdr3_aa: CASSSQGQLYEQYF; cdr3_nt: TGTGCCAGCAGCTCCCAAGGACAGTTATACGAGCAGTACTTC
v_call: TRBV2; j_call: TRBJ1-4; clone_size: few; d_call: .; cdr3_aa: CASIDSNEKLFF; cdr3_nt: TGTGCCAGCATAGACTCTAATGAAAAACTGTTTTTT
v_call: TRBV30; j_call: TRBJ2-4; clone_size: .; d_call: TRBD2; cdr3_aa: CAWSVRGGNIQYF; cdr3_nt: TGTGCCTGGAGTGTTCGGGGGGGAAACATTCAGTACTTC
v_call: TRBV2; j_call: TRBJ2-7; clone_size: .; d_call: .; cdr3_aa: CASSRSGTLYEQYF; cdr3_nt: TGTGCCAGCAGTAGATCCGGGACACTATACGAGCAGTACTTC
v_call: TRBV20-1; j_call: TRBJ1-2; clone_size: .; d_call: .; cdr3_aa: CSASPGSGYTF; cdr3_nt: TGCAGTGCTAGCCCCGGGAGCGGCTACACCTTC
v_call: TRBV30; j_call: TRBJ2-7; clone_size: .; d_call: .; cdr3_aa: CAWSDGSSGYYEQYF; cdr3_nt: TGTGCCTGGAGTGACGGCTCGTCGGGATACTACGAGCAGTACTTC
v_call: TRBV5-1; j_call: TRBJ2-3; clone_size: .; d_call: .; cdr3_aa: CATRRNTDTQYF; cdr3_nt: TGCGCCACCCGGAGAAACACAGATACGCAGTATTTT
v_call: TRBV7-3; j_call: TRBJ2-2; clone_size: .; d_call: TRBD1; cdr3_aa: CASSQGQTNTGELFF; cdr3_nt: TGTGCCAGCAGCCAGGGACAGACGAACACCGGGGAGCTGTTTTTT
v_call: TRBV4-1; j_call: TRBJ2-7; clone_size: .; d_call: TRBD2; cdr3_aa: CASSFQPGLAFYEQYF; cdr3_nt: TGCGCCAGCAGCTTCCAACCGGGACTAGCCTTCTACGAGCAGTACTTC
v_call: TRBV11-2; j_call: TRBJ1-3; clone_size: .; d_call: .; cdr3_aa: CASNSGQRNTIYF; cdr3_nt: TGTGCCAGCAACTCCGGACAGCGAAACACCATATATTTT
v_call: TRBV7-2; j_call: TRBJ1-5; clone_size: .; d_call: TRBD1; cdr3_aa: CASSSGQGMQPQHF; cdr3_nt: TGTGCCAGCAGCTCCGGACAGGGAATGCAGCCCCAGCATTTT
v_call: TRBV5-4; j_call: TRBJ2-7; clone_size: .; d_call: TRBD2; cdr3_aa: CASSLLASGTYEQYF; cdr3_nt: TGTGCCAGCAGCTTGTTGGCTAGCGGGACCTACGAGCAGTACTTC
v_call: TRBV2; j_call: TRBJ2-3; clone_size: .; d_call: TRBD2; cdr3_aa: CASSDTSGGAGDTQYF; cdr3_nt: TGTGCCAGCAGTGATACTAGCGGGGGGGCCGGAGATACGCAGTATTTT